Each of the 21 T cell receptor beta chains below was sequenced from the same sample in a study of PD-1 blockade in classical Hodgkin lymphoma. Time point here: cycle 4 day 1 (C4D1), after 5 to 7 weeks of nivolumab. All patients experienced relapse after autologous stem cell transplantation, and brentuximab vedotin exposure was variable. Libraries were prepared by immunoSEQ multiplex PCR; TCRdb keeps only in-frame clonotypes and omits some of them. The sample lists under 50,000 clones, 60% to 70% occurring once. Sample: peripheral blood mononuclear cells (PBMCs), taken before the fourth cycle of nivolumab. The receptors originated from a human donor with classical Hodgkin lymphoma.

The gene calls are TRBV9 and TRBJ1-6; D is undetermined. The length of the CDR3 is 13 residues. From germline, CDR1 is SGDLS and CDR2 YYNGEE. The germline V and J ends were trimmed by 0 bases and 5 bases, with 3 bases remaining between them. In nucleotides, the CDR3 is TGTGCCAGCAGCGTAGTTGATAATTCACCCCTCCACTTT. Translating gives CASSVVDNSPLHF.

V gene TRBV5-1 combines with J gene TRBJ2-3, with 7 bases aligning to TRBD1. The CDR3 spans 15 residues. Germline V gene sequence: CDR1 SGHRS, CDR2 YFSETQ. The V and J ends lost 0 bases and 2 bases, in that order; junction bases with no gene match: 3. The CDR3 protein is CASSLGTGHTDTQYF. The CDR3 DNA is TGCGCCAGCAGCTTGGGGACAGGCCACACAGATACGCAGTATTTT.

This rearrangement joins TRBV14 to TRBJ2-1; D remains unclear. The CDR3 is 17 amino acids. Germline values: CDR1 SGHDN, CDR2 FVKESK. Trimming stripped 0 bases from V and 0 bases from J, with 12 bases between. The CDR3 reads CASSQEGRSNSYNEQFF. The CDR3 nucleotides read TGTGCCAGCAGCCAAGAAGGACGGTCCAACTCCTACAATGAGCAGTTCTTC.

The rearrangement links TRBV5-4 to TRBJ1-3; D unresolved. V shed 4 bases and J shed 0 bases, with 8 bases lying between them. This CDR3 contains 14 residues. The germline gives CDR1 SGHNT, CDR2 YYREEE (reference sequence). CDR3 DNA: TGTGCCAGCAGCAGACAAGGCTCTGGAAACACCATATATTTT. As protein: CASSRQGSGNTIYF.

The rearrangement uses TRBV6-6 and TRBJ2-2; 7 bases match TRBD2. This CDR3 has 15 residues. The germline V gene encodes CDR1 MNHNY and CDR2 SVGAGI (reference sequence). J was trimmed by 0 bases and V by 6 bases; bases with no gene match: 4. The CDR3 loop reads CASSPTSPNTGELFF. Here the CDR3 DNA reads TGTGCCAGCAGCCCGACTAGCCCGAACACCGGGGAGCTGTTTTTT.

This clone was seen at least ten times. The chain links TRBV28 to TRBJ2-3; tentatively, D is TRBD2 (7 bases). The germline V gene has CDR1 MDHEN and CDR2 SYDVKM. Trimming left V 5 bases short and J 0 bases short, with 9 bases between. The CDR3 runs 14 residues. In DNA, the CDR3 is TGTGCCAGCAGTGAGGGGGGGAGCACAGATACGCAGTATTTT. The encoded protein is CASSEGGSTDTQYF.

This clone was detected only a few times. The J gene is TRBJ2-1, the V gene TRBV27; 11 bases align to TRBD1. V lost 9 bases, J lost 4 bases, and 5 bases stayed unmatched. This CDR3 contains 14 residues. CDR1 MNHEY and CDR2 SMNVEV come from the germline V gene (reference sequence). For the CDR3, the DNA is TGTGCCAGTTCCCGGGACAGGGGGTACAATGAGCAGTTCTTC. This encodes CASSRDRGYNEQFF.

The J gene is TRBJ2-1, the V gene TRBV6-6; TRBD2 matches at 13 bases. This CDR3 comprises 16 residues. CDR1 and CDR2 (germline): MNHNY, SVGAGI (reference sequence). Trimming cost V 4 bases and J 7 bases; bases outside gene matches: 7. CDR3 amino acids: CASSSLTTSGRNEQFF. The CDR3 nucleotides read TGTGCCAGCAGTTCTCTGACGACTAGCGGGAGGAATGAGCAGTTCTTC.

The chain combines TRBV5-8 with TRBJ1-2; D is unclear. There are 13 residues in the CDR3. Between the trimmed V and J ends, which lost 1 base and 8 bases, there was a span of 12 bases. The germline gives CDR1 SGHTS, CDR2 YDEGEE. The chain's CDR3 is CASSLRTVGGYTF. The CDR3 region has the DNA TGTGCCAGCAGCTTGCGGACGGTGGGGGGCTACACCTTC.

This clone was recorded a few times. The chain links TRBV7-2 to TRBJ2-7; 10 nucleotides align to TRBD1. The CDR3 is 17 residues long. After removal of 3 bases from V and 0 bases from J, the junction contained 8 bases not matched to a gene. Per germline, CDR1 SGHTA and CDR2 FQGNSA. The CDR3 is CASSLLSTGGNSYEQYF. CDR3 DNA: TGTGCCAGCAGCTTGTTATCGACAGGGGGCAACTCCTACGAGCAGTACTTC.

J is TRBJ2-5 and V is TRBV27, with a tentative D call TRBD2 (7 bases). This CDR3 has 12 amino acids. Germline assignment: CDR1 MNHEY and CDR2 SMNVEV (reference sequence). The V end was cut by 8 bases, the J end by 3 bases, with 10 bases between. CDR3 nucleotide sequence: TGTGCCAGCGGGGGGGCAAAAGAGACCCAGTACTTC. Its translation: CASGGAKETQYF.

The chain recombines TRBV7-2 with TRBJ2-1; D gene unclear. Trimming took off 4 bases at V and 10 bases at J, with 2 bases between the two ends. The CDR3 contains 9 residues. CDR1 is SGHTA, CDR2 FQGNSA, per germline. The CDR3 DNA reads as TGTGCCAGCAGCTCCGAGCAGTTCTTC. It translates to CASSSEQFF.

The chain is built from TRBV5-1 and TRBJ2-4, with D perhaps matching TRBD2 (7 bases). V was pared by 6 bases and J by 6 bases, with 19 bases between. Looked up from germline, CDR1 is SGHRS and CDR2 is YFSETQ. The CDR3 is 15 residues long. For the CDR3, the DNA is TGCGCCAGCACCCTCGGGGGGCGCGATGGAAACATTCAGTACTTC. Encoded protein: CASTLGGRDGNIQYF.

This rearrangement joins TRBV19 to TRBJ1-5; no definite D call. V was clipped by 4 bases and J by 1 base, with 11 bases between them. Germline V gene sequence: CDR1 LNHDA, CDR2 SQIVND (reference sequence). The CDR3 spans 15 residues. CDR3 in DNA: TGTGCCAGTAGTAACTATTTTTCAAGCAATCAGCCCCAGCATTTT. Protein: CASSNYFSSNQPQHF.

The chain recombines TRBV5-1 with TRBJ1-2; D is ambiguous. V gave up 5 bases and J gave up 2 bases, with 4 bases separating them. The CDR3 runs to 11 residues. Per germline, CDR1 SGHRS and CDR2 YFSETQ. The CDR3 reads CASRLNYGYTF. CDR3 sequence (DNA): TGCGCCAGCAGACTCAACTATGGCTACACCTTC.

This chain uses TRBV6-1 with TRBJ1-3; D remains ambiguous. The germline V gene has CDR1 MNHNS and CDR2 SASEGT. V dropped 2 bases and J dropped 5 bases, with 13 bases sitting between them. This CDR3 has 15 amino acids. CDR3 amino acids: CASSESSVKRNTIYF. Here the CDR3 DNA reads TGTGCCAGCAGTGAATCATCGGTCAAAAGAAACACCATATATTTT.

The chain has TRBV4-3 and TRBJ1-6; 8 positions agree with TRBD1. The CDR3 runs 17 residues. The germline V gene has CDR1 LGHNA and CDR2 YSLEER. J lost 2 bases, V lost 3 bases, and 6 bases had no gene match. The CDR3 coding sequence is TGCGCCAGCAGCCACCTACAGGGGGTTGCCTATAATTCACCCCTCCACTTT. Translating it yields CASSHLQGVAYNSPLHF.

This clone is deemed medium-sized (0.01 to 0.1%). V and J are TRBV29-1 and TRBJ2-5, with a possible D match to TRBD1 (6 bases). The CDR3 contains 11 residues. V was cut by 6 bases and J by 4 bases, with 9 bases left in between. Per the germline V gene, CDR1 is SQVTM and CDR2 is ANQGSEA. The chain's CDR3 is CSVGGTETQYF. CDR3 coding DNA: TGCAGCGTAGGGGGAACAGAGACCCAGTACTTC.

This clone was seen just once. The V call is TRBV21-1, the J call TRBJ2-2; TRBD2 reflects the table's D call only, with no check against the DNA. TRBV21-1 is a pseudogene locus. The CDR3 is 15 residues long. The CDR3 DNA follows: TGTGCCAGCAGCCTAACCACCCCGAACACCGGGGAGCTGTTTTTT. As protein: CASSLTTPNTGELFF.

The table lists this clone with a few counts. This chain uses TRBV9 with TRBJ1-6, with D tentatively TRBD1 (6 bases). CDR1 and CDR2 (germline): SGDLS, YYNGEE. With 0 bases removed from V and 10 bases from J, the gap between germline ends came to 14 bases. There are 15 residues in the CDR3. For the CDR3, the DNA is TGTGCCAGCAGCGTAGAAGGAACAGGGTGGTCACCCCTCCACTTT. It is translated as CASSVEGTGWSPLHF.

This clone is large. The J gene is TRBJ2-1, the V gene TRBV7-2; 10 nucleotides align to TRBD2. The CDR3 loop spans 16 amino acids. The ends lost 1 base at V and 6 bases at J; junction bases unmatched: 6. Germline V CDR1 and CDR2: SGHTA, FQGNSA. The CDR3 nucleotides are TGTGCCAGCAGCTTAGATTTGACTAGCGGGCTCAATGAGCAGTTCTTC. This codes for CASSLDLTSGLNEQFF.